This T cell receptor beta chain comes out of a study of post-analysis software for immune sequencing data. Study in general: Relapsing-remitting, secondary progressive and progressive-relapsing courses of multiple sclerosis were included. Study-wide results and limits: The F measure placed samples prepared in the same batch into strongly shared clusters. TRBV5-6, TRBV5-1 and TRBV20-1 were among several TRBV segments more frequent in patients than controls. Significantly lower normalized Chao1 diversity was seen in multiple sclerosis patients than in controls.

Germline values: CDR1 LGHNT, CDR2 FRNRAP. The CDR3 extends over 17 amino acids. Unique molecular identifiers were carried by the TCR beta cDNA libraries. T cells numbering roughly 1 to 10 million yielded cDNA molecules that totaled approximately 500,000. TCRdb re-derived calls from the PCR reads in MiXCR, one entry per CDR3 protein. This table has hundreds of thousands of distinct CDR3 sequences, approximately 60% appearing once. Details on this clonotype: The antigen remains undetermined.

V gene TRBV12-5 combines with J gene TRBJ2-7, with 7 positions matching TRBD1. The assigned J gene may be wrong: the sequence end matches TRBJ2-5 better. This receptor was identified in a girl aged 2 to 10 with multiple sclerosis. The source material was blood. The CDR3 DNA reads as TGTGCTAGTGGTCTTCACCCCCTCGGACAGGCCGGCGAGACCCAGTACTTC. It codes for CASGLHPLGQAGETQYF.